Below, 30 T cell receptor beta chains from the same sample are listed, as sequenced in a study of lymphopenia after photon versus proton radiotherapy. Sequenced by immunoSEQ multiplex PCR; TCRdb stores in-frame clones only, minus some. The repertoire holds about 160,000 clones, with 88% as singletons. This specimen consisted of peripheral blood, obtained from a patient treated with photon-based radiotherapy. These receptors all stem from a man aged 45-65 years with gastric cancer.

This CDR3 reads CASSQGTSGGRSYNEQFF. CDR3 DNA sequence: TGTGCCAGCAGCCAGGGGACTAGCGGAGGCCGCTCCTACAATGAGCAGTTCTTC. The V and J genes are TRBV4-2 and TRBJ2-1, with TRBD2 identical over 11 bases. The V and J ends lost 3 bases and 0 bases, in that order; junction bases with no gene match: 7. CDR3 size: 18 residues. Germline assignment: CDR1 LGHNA and CDR2 YNFKEQ.

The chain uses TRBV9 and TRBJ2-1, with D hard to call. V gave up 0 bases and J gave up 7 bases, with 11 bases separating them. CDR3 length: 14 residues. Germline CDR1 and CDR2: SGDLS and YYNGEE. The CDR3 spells CASSVGPWKNEQFF. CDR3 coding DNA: TGTGCCAGCAGCGTAGGGCCTTGGAAGAATGAGCAGTTCTTC.

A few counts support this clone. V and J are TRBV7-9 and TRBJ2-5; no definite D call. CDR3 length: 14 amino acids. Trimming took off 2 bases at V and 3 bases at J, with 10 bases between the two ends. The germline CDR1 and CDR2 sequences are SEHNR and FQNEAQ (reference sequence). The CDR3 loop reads CASSLTPQKETQYF. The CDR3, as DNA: TGTGCCAGCAGCTTAACACCCCAGAAAGAGACCCAGTACTTC.

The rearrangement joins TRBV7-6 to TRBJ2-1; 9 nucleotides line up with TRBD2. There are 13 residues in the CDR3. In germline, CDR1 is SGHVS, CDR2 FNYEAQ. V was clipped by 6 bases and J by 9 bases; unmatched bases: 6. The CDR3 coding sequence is TGTGCCAGCAGGTATAGCGGGAGTGGTGAGCAGTTCTTC. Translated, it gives CASRYSGSGEQFF.

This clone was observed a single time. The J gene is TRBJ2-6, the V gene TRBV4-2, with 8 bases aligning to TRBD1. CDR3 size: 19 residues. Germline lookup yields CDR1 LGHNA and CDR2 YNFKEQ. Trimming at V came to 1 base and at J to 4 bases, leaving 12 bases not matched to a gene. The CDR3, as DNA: TGTGCCAGCAGCCAAGTCGCGCCTCAGGGGGCGTCAGGGGCCAACGTCCTGACTTTC. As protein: CASSQVAPQGASGANVLTF.

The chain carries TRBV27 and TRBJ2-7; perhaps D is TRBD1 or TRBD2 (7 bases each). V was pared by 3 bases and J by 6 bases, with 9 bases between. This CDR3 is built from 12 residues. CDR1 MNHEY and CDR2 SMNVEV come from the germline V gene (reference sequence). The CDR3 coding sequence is TGTGCCAGCAGTTTCAGGGGGGGCGAGCAGTACTTC. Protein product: CASSFRGGEQYF.

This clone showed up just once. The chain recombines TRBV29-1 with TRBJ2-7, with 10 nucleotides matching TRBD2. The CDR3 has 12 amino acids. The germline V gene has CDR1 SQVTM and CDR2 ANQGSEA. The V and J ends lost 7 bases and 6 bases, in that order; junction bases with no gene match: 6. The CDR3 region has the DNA TGCAGCGGGAAGACTAGCGGGCTCGAGCAGTACTTC. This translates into CSGKTSGLEQYF.

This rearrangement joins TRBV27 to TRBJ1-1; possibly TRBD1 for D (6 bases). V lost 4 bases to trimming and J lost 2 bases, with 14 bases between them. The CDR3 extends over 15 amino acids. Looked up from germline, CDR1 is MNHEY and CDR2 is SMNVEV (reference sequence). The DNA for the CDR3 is TGTGCCAGCAGTTATCAAGGACAGAGAAACACTGAAGCTTTCTTT. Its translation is CASSYQGQRNTEAFF.

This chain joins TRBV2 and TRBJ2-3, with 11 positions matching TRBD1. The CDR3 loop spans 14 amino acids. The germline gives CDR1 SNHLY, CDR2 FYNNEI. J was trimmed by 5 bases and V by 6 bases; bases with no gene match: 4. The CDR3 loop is CASRGTGGLDTQYF. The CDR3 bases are TGTGCCAGCAGGGGGACAGGGGGTTTAGATACGCAGTATTTT.

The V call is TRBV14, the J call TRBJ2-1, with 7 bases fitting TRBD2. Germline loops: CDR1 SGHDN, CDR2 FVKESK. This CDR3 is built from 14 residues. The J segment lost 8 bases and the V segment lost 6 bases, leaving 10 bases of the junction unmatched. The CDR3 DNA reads TGTGCCAGCAGAGCAGGGCGGGAGCTGGATGAGCAGTTCTTC. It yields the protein CASRAGRELDEQFF. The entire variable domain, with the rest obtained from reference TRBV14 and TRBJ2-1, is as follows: EAGVTQFPSHSVIEKGQTVTLRCDPISGHDNLYWYRRVMGKEIKFLLHFVKESKQDESGMPNNRFLAERTGGTYSTLKVQPAELEDSGVYFCASRAGRELDEQFFGPGTRLTVL.

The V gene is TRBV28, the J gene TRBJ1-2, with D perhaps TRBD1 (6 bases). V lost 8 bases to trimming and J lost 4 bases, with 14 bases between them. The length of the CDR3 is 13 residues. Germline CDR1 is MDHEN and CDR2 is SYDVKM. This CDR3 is CASGQGSGYGYTF. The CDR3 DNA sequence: TGTGCCAGCGGTCAGGGGTCTGGCTATGGCTACACCTTC.

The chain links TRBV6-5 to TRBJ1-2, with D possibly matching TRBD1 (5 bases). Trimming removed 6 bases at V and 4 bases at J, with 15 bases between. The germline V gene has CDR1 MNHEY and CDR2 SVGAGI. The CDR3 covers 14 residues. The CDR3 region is CASRRLTAIYGYTF. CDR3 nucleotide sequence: TGTGCCAGCAGACGATTGACAGCTATCTATGGCTACACCTTC.

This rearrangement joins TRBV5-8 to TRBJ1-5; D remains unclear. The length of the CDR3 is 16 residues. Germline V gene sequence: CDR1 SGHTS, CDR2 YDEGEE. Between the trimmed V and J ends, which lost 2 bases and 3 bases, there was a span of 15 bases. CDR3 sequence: CASSFSRGLNNQPQHF. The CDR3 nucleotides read TGTGCCAGCAGCTTCAGTCGCGGGTTGAACAATCAGCCCCAGCATTTT.

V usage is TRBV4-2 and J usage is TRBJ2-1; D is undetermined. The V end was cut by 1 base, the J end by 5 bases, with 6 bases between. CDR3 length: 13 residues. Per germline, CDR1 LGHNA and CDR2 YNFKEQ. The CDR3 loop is CASSQGENNEQFF. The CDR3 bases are TGTGCCAGCAGCCAAGGAGAAAACAATGAGCAGTTCTTC.

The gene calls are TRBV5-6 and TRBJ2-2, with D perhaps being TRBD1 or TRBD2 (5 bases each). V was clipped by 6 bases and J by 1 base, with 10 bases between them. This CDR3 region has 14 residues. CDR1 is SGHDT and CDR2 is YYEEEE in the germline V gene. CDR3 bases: TGTGCCAGCACCCGGGACCTGAACACCGGGGAGCTGTTTTTT. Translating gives CASTRDLNTGELFF.

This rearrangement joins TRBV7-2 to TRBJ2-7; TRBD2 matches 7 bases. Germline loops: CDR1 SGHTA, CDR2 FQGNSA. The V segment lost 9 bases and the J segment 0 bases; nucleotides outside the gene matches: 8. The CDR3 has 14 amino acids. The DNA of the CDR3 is TGTGCCAGTTCCCCGGCTAGCGGCTCCTACGAGCAGTACTTC. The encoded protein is CASSPASGSYEQYF. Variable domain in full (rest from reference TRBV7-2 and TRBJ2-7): GAGVSQSPSNKVTEKGKDVELRCDPISGHTALYWYRQSLGQGLEFLIYFQGNSAPDKSGLPSDRFSAERTGGSVSTLTIQRTQQEDSAVYLCASSPASGSYEQYFGPGTRLTVT.

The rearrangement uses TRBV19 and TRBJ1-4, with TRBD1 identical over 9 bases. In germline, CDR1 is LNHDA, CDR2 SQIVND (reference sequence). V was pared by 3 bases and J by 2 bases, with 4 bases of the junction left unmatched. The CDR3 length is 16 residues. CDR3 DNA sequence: TGTGCCAGTAGTATTGGGACAGGGTTTACTAATGAAAAACTGTTTTTT. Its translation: CASSIGTGFTNEKLFF.

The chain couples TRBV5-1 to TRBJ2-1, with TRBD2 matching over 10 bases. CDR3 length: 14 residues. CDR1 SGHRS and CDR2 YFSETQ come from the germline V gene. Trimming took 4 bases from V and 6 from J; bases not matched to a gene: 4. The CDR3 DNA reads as TGCGCCAGCAGCACACGGACTAGCGGCAATGAGCAGTTCTTC. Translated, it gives CASSTRTSGNEQFF. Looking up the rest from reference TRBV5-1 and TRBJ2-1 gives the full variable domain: KAGVTQTPRYLIKTRGQQVTLSCSPISGHRSVSWYQQTPGQGLQFLFEYFSETQRNKGNFPGRFSGRQFSNSRSEMNVSTLELGDSALYLCASSTRTSGNEQFFGPGTRLTVL.

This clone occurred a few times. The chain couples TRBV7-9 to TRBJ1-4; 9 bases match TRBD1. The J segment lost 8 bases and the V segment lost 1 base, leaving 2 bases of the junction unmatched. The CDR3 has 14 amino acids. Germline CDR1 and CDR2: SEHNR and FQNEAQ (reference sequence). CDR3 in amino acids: CASSLDRGLEKLFF. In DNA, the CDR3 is TGTGCCAGCAGCTTAGACAGGGGGCTGGAAAAACTGTTTTTT.

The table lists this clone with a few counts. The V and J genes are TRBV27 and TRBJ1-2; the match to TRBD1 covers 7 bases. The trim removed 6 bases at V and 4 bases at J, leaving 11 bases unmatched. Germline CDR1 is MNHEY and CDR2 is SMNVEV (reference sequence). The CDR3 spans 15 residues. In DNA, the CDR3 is TGTGCCAGCAGACCGACAGGGAGGGGCCCCTATGGCTACACCTTC. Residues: CASRPTGRGPYGYTF.

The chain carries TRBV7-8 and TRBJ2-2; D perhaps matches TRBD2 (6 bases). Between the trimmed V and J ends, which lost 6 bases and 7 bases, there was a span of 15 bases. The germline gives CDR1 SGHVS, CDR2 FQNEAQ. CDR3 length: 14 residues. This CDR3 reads CASRRGRESGELFF. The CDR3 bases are TGTGCCAGCAGGAGAGGACGGGAGAGCGGGGAGCTGTTTTTT.

The CDR3 DNA reads TGCGCCAGCAGCTTGGCTCTAACCACAGATACGCAGTATTTT. Translation gives CASSLALTTDTQYF. The chain joins TRBV5-1 to TRBJ2-3, with D uncertain. CDR1 is SGHRS, CDR2 YFSETQ, per germline. This CDR3 is built from 14 residues. V was cut by 0 bases and J by 2 bases, with 7 bases left in between.

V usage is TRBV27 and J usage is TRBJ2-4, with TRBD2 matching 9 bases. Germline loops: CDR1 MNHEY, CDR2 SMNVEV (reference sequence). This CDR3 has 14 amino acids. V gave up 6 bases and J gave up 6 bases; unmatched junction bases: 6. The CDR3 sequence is CASSMIAGVNIQYF. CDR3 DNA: TGTGCCAGCAGCATGATAGCGGGGGTAAACATTCAGTACTTC.

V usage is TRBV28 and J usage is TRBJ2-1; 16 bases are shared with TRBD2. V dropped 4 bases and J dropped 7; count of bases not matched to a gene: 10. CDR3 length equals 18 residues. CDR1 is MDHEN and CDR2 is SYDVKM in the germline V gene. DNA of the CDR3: TGTGCCAGCAGTTCCCTGGGGACTAGCGGGAGGGCGGGGAATGAGCAGTTCTTC. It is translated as CASSSLGTSGRAGNEQFF.

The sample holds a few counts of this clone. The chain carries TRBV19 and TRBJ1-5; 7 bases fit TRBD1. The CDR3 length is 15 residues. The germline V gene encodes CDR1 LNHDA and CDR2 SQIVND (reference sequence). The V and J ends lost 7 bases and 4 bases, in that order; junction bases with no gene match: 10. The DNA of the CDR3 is TGTGCCAGTACCCCGACAGGGTGGGGGAATCAGCCCCAGCATTTT. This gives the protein CASTPTGWGNQPQHF.

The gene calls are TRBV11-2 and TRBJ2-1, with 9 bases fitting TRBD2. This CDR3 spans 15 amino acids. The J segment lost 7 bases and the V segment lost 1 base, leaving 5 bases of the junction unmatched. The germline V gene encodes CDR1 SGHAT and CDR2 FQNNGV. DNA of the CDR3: TGTGCCAGCAGCTTAGGACTAGCGGTCTGGAATGAGCAGTTCTTC. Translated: CASSLGLAVWNEQFF.

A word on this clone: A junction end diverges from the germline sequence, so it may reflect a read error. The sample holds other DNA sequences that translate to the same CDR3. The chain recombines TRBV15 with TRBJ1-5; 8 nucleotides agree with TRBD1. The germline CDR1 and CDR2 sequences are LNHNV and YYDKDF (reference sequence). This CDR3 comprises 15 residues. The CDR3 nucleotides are TGCGCCACCAGCTTGGACAGGGAGAGCAATCAGCCCCAGCATTTT. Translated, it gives CATSLDRESNQPQHF. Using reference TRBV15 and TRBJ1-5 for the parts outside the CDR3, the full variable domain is DAMVIQNPRYQVTQFGKPVTLSCSQTLNHNVMYWYQQKSSQAPKLLFHYYDKDFNNEADTPDNFQSRRPNTSFCFLDIRSPGLGDTAMYLCATSLDRESNQPQHFGDGTRLSIL.

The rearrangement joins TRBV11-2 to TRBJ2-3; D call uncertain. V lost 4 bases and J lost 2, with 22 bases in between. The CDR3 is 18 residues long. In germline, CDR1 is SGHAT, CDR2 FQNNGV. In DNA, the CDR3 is TGTGCCAGCAGCTCCCCTTTTCAATTCTTTAATAACACAGATACGCAGTATTTT. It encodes CASSSPFQFFNNTDTQYF. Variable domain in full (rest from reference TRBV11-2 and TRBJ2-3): EAGVAQSPRYKIIEKRQSVAFWCNPISGHATLYWYQQILGQGPKLLIQFQNNGVVDDSQLPKDRFSAERLKGVDSTLKIQPAKLEDSAVYLCASSSPFQFFNNTDTQYFGPGTRLTVL.

CDR3 in amino acids: CASSPRGSGPYNEQFF. In DNA form, the CDR3 reads TGCGCCAGCAGCCCCAGAGGTAGCGGGCCCTACAATGAGCAGTTCTTC. V usage is TRBV5-1 and J usage is TRBJ2-1, with 7 nucleotides matching TRBD2. CDR3 length: 16 residues. Looked up from germline, CDR1 is SGHRS and CDR2 is YFSETQ. V was clipped by 4 bases and J by 2 bases; unmatched bases: 9. Full variable domain (remainder filled in from reference TRBV5-1 and TRBJ2-1): KAGVTQTPRYLIKTRGQQVTLSCSPISGHRSVSWYQQTPGQGLQFLFEYFSETQRNKGNFPGRFSGRQFSNSRSEMNVSTLELGDSALYLCASSPRGSGPYNEQFFGPGTRLTVL.

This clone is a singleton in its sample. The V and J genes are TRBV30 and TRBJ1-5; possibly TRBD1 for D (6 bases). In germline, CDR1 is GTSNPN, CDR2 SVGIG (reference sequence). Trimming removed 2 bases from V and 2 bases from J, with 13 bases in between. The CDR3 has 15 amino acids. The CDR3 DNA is TGTGCCTGGAGTTGGGGGGCAGAAGGCAATCAGCCCCAGCATTTT. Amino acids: CAWSWGAEGNQPQHF. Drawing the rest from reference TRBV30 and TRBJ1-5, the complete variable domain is SQTIHQWPATLVQPVGSPLSLECTVEGTSNPNLYWYRQAAGRGLQLLFYSVGIGQISSEVPQNLSASRPQDRQFILSSKKLLLSDSGFYLCAWSWGAEGNQPQHFGDGTRLSIL.